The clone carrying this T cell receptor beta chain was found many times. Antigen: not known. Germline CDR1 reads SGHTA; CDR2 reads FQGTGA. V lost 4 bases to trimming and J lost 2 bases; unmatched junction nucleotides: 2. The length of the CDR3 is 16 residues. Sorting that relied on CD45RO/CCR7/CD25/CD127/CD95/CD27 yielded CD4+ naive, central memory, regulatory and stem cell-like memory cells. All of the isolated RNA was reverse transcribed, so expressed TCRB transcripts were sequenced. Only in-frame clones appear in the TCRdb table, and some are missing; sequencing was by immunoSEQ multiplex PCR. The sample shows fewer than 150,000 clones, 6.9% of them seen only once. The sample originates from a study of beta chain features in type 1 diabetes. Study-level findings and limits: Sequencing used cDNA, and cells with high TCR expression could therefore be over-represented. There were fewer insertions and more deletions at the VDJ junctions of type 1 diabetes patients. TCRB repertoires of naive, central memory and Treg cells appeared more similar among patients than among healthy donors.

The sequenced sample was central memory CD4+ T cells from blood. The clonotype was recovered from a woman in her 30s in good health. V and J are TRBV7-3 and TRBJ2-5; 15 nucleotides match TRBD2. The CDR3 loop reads CASSSGLAGGQETQYF. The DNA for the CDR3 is TGTGCCAGCAGCTCCGGACTAGCGGGAGGGCAAGAGACCCAGTACTTC.